These 24 T cell receptor beta chains came from one sample sequenced in a study of blood T cell repertoires in COVID-19. TCRdb's table, derived via immunoSEQ multiplex PCR, lists solely in-frame clones and lacks some. The sample has 230,000 or so clones; over 80% are singletons. The specimen was peripheral blood. These receptors all come from a human donor in a cohort sampled during active COVID-19.

V and J are TRBV5-8 and TRBJ2-7; 7 nucleotides agree with TRBD2. Germline loops: CDR1 SGHTS, CDR2 YDEGEE. The CDR3 covers 14 residues. V lost 6 bases to trimming and J lost 6 bases; unmatched junction nucleotides: 12. CDR3 protein: CASTAAGVVPEQYF. CDR3 coding DNA: TGTGCCAGCACCGCGGCGGGGGTCGTTCCCGAGCAGTACTTC.

This clone came up once. The rearrangement uses TRBV2 and TRBJ2-1; 9 bases are shared with TRBD2. The J segment lost 7 bases and the V segment lost 4 bases, leaving 5 bases of the junction unmatched. This CDR3 has 14 residues. The germline CDR1 and CDR2 sequences are SNHLY and FYNNEI. The CDR3 loop reads CASSGLAGLNEQFF. For the CDR3, the DNA is TGTGCCAGCAGTGGGCTAGCGGGACTTAATGAGCAGTTCTTC.

The chain has TRBV30 and TRBJ1-6, with D maybe TRBD1 (5 bases). Between the trimmed V and J ends, which lost 1 base and 7 bases, there was a span of 11 bases. The CDR3 is made up of 14 amino acids. The germline gives CDR1 GTSNPN, CDR2 SVGIG (reference sequence). CDR3 bases: TGTGCCTGGAGTGCGGGGGGAAGGAATTCACCCCTCCACTTT. This sequence encodes CAWSAGGRNSPLHF. The entire variable domain, with the rest obtained from reference TRBV30 and TRBJ1-6, is as follows: SQTIHQWPATLVQPVGSPLSLECTVEGTSNPNLYWYRQAAGRGLQLLFYSVGIGQISSEVPQNLSASRPQDRQFILSSKKLLLSDSGFYLCAWSAGGRNSPLHFGNGTRLTVT.

The chain couples TRBV7-2 to TRBJ2-7; TRBD1 matches 8 bases. Germline values: CDR1 SGHTA, CDR2 FQGNSA. Trimming cost V 6 bases and J 4 bases; bases outside gene matches: 11. The CDR3 has 15 residues. The CDR3 DNA follows: TGTGCCAGCAGTCGCAGGGGGCCAGGGGTGTACGAGCAGTACTTC. It is translated as CASSRRGPGVYEQYF. Using reference TRBV7-2 and TRBJ2-7 for the parts outside the CDR3, the full variable domain is GAGVSQSPSNKVTEKGKDVELRCDPISGHTALYWYRQSLGQGLEFLIYFQGNSAPDKSGLPSDRFSAERTGGSVSTLTIQRTQQEDSAVYLCASSRRGPGVYEQYFGPGTRLTVT.

The rearrangement uses TRBV7-9 and TRBJ2-5; D possibly corresponds to TRBD1 (5 bases). The germline V gene has CDR1 SEHNR and CDR2 FQNEAQ (reference sequence). Trimming left V 1 base short and J 4 bases short, with 10 bases between. This CDR3 is built from 14 residues. The DNA of the CDR3 is TGTGCCAGCAGCTTAGAAGGCAGGGCAGAGACCCAGTACTTC. Amino acid sequence: CASSLEGRAETQYF.

CDR3 bases: TGTGCCAGCAGCCAAGTACTCCTAGAGATTTTCTTT. Protein sequence: CASSQVLLEIFF. This sequence joins TRBV3-1 (or the pseudogene TRBV3-2) and TRBJ1-1, with D hard to call. The V gene lost 1 base and the J gene lost 13 bases, with 13 bases spanning the gap. CDR1 LGHDT and CDR2 YNNKEL come from the germline V gene (reference sequence). The CDR3 has 12 residues.

J is TRBJ2-2 and V is TRBV27; the D gene is possibly TRBD2 (5 bases). Deletions cut 5 bases from V and 0 bases from J, with 10 bases between. Germline loops: CDR1 MNHEY, CDR2 SMNVEV (reference sequence). The CDR3 is 15 amino acids. The CDR3, as DNA: TGTGCCAGCAGTCTAACTAGGCCGAACACCGGGGAGCTGTTTTTT. Its protein is CASSLTRPNTGELFF.

The rearrangement joins TRBV3-1 (or the pseudogene TRBV3-2) to TRBJ2-1; 14 positions match TRBD2. Germline values: CDR1 LGHDT, CDR2 YNNKEL (reference sequence). The V gene end was trimmed by 5 bases and the J gene end by 5 bases; junction bases not matched to a gene: 8. The CDR3 has 17 residues. CDR3 loop: CASSSWTSGRSNNEQFF. The CDR3 DNA is TGTGCCAGCAGCTCGTGGACTAGCGGGAGGTCCAACAATGAGCAGTTCTTC.

The V gene is TRBV6-5, the J gene TRBJ2-5; 7 bases are a match to TRBD1. Germline CDR1 MNHEY, CDR2 SVGAGI. The CDR3 consists of 16 residues. V lost 4 bases to trimming and J lost 2 bases; unmatched junction nucleotides: 10. The DNA of the CDR3 is TGTGCCAGCAGTTTCTACCGGGACAGAGAACAAGAGACCCAGTACTTC. Its protein is CASSFYRDREQETQYF.

The CDR3 DNA reads as TGTGCCAGCAGCTTACTAGCGGGAGTACTTGATGAGCAGTTCTTC. It codes for CASSLLAGVLDEQFF. The chain combines TRBV7-2 with TRBJ2-1; TRBD2 aligns across 10 bases. The CDR3 runs to 15 residues. The germline V gene has CDR1 SGHTA and CDR2 FQGNSA. The V gene end was trimmed by 2 bases and the J gene end by 8 bases; junction bases not matched to a gene: 6.

The chain joins TRBV7-2 to TRBJ1-4, with unresolved D. Trimming cost V 6 bases and J 0 bases, with 5 bases left between them. This CDR3 is built from 13 residues. The germline CDR1 and CDR2 sequences are SGHTA and FQGNSA. DNA of the CDR3: TGTGCCAGCAGTCCTGCAACTAATGAAAAACTGTTTTTT. Translation gives CASSPATNEKLFF.

This clone was counted only a few times. The rearrangement uses TRBV5-6 and TRBJ1-2; weak D call: TRBD1 (5 bases). CDR1 is SGHDT, CDR2 YYEEEE, per germline. CDR3 length: 13 residues. Trimming stripped 5 bases from V and 8 bases from J, with 16 bases between. The CDR3 DNA reads TGTGCCAGCAGTCCCGGGCCCCAGGGAGGCTACACCTTC. Encoded protein: CASSPGPQGGYTF.

This chain connects TRBV6-5 to TRBJ2-7; D unclear. The CDR3 consists of 14 residues. The V gene lost 3 bases and the J gene lost 1 base, with 10 bases spanning the gap. CDR1 is MNHEY and CDR2 is SVGAGI in the germline V gene. The CDR3 DNA follows: TGTGCCAGCAGTTATGGGCCGTCATCCTACGAGCAGTACTTC. It yields the protein CASSYGPSSYEQYF.

This clone was seen a handful of times. This rearrangement joins TRBV4-3 to TRBJ1-1; maybe TRBD1 (6 bases). CDR1 is LGHNA and CDR2 is YSLEER in the germline V gene. V was clipped by 1 base and J by 0 bases, with 12 bases between them. The CDR3 spans 16 residues. In DNA, the CDR3 is TGCGCCAGCAGCCAAGGAGTTGGACAGCTGAACACTGAAGCTTTCTTT. This encodes CASSQGVGQLNTEAFF.

A few counts support this clone. The chain has TRBV9 and TRBJ2-1; 9 nucleotides line up with TRBD2. Trimming took 6 bases from V and 4 from J; bases not matched to a gene: 5. There are 14 residues in the CDR3. CDR1 is SGDLS, CDR2 YYNGEE, per germline. CDR3 nucleotides: TGTGCCAGCACCAGACTAGCGGATTACAATGAGCAGTTCTTC. Translation gives CASTRLADYNEQFF.

The chain carries TRBV14 and TRBJ2-7, with 7 bases identical to TRBD2. Trimming cost V 3 bases and J 0 bases; bases outside gene matches: 8. The CDR3 is 16 residues long. CDR1 SGHDN and CDR2 FVKESK come from the germline V gene. The CDR3 DNA reads TGTGCCAGCAGCCAGATCGGACGGGGGGTCTCCTACGAGCAGTACTTC. This sequence encodes CASSQIGRGVSYEQYF.

V usage is TRBV9 and J usage is TRBJ2-7; 10 nucleotides agree with TRBD1. Germline V gene data show CDR1 as SGDLS and CDR2 as YYNGEE. The CDR3 is 15 amino acids. V gave up 3 bases and J gave up 3 bases; unmatched junction bases: 6. CDR3 loop: CASSEAGQGLYEQYF. The CDR3 DNA sequence: TGTGCCAGCAGCGAGGCGGGACAGGGGCTCTACGAGCAGTACTTC.

This chain joins TRBV19 and TRBJ2-6, with D maybe TRBD2 (6 bases). Germline V gene sequence: CDR1 LNHDA, CDR2 SQIVND (reference sequence). The CDR3 contains 15 residues. V was clipped by 4 bases and J by 5 bases, with 12 bases between them. DNA for the CDR3: TGTGCCAGTAGTACCCAAGGCGGGAGGGCCAACGTCCTGACTTTC. Translating it yields CASSTQGGRANVLTF.

CDR3 sequence (DNA): TGTGCCAGCACCGGGTCTACTAGAATGGTCGAGCAGTACTTC. Encoded protein: CASTGSTRMVEQYF. This rearrangement joins TRBV18 to TRBJ2-7; the D gene is possibly TRBD2 (5 bases). Germline CDR1 and CDR2: KGHSH and LQKENI. V was shortened by 8 bases and J by 6 bases, with 20 bases between the two germline ends. The CDR3 covers 14 residues.

V is TRBV6-1 and J is TRBJ2-7; 9 positions match TRBD1. Germline V gene data show CDR1 as MNHNS and CDR2 as SASEGT. The CDR3 covers 15 residues. The J segment lost 3 bases and the V segment lost 1 base, leaving 4 bases of the junction unmatched. In DNA, the CDR3 is TGTGCCAGCAGTGAAGGTGGGACAGGGTTCTACGAGCAGTACTTC. Translated, it gives CASSEGGTGFYEQYF.

This clone was seen a few times. Other DNA sequences within the sample encode an identical CDR3. This chain connects TRBV6-5 to TRBJ2-7; D remains unclear. Germline CDR1 reads MNHEY; CDR2 reads SVGAGI. V dropped 0 bases and J dropped 3 bases, with 9 bases sitting between them. The CDR3 is 14 residues long. The CDR3 DNA reads as TGTGCCAGCAGTTACTCCATCCGAGGCTACGAGCAGTACTTC. Its protein product is CASSYSIRGYEQYF.

V usage is TRBV19 and J usage is TRBJ2-3; 10 nucleotides match TRBD2. In germline, CDR1 is LNHDA, CDR2 SQIVND (reference sequence). This CDR3 is built from 17 residues. V was pared by 5 bases and J by 2 bases, with 10 bases of the junction left unmatched. The DNA for the CDR3 is TGTGCCAGTAGTTCAAGACAGACTAGCGGGTTCACAGATACGCAGTATTTT. Translation: CASSSRQTSGFTDTQYF.

This chain links TRBV3-1 (or the pseudogene TRBV3-2) with TRBJ2-1; 12 bases map to TRBD2. Per germline, CDR1 LGHDT and CDR2 YNNKEL (reference sequence). With 3 bases clipped from V and 3 bases from J, the junction kept 18 bases outside the gene matches. CDR3 length: 21 amino acids. The DNA for the CDR3 is TGTGCCAGCAGCCAGCGATGGTCCCCTAGCCCTAGCGGGAGGGACTACAATGAGCAGTTCTTC. Translation: CASSQRWSPSPSGRDYNEQFF.

This clone was detected a few times. The chain combines TRBV10-3 with TRBJ2-6; 7 bases agree with TRBD1. Germline trimming cut 10 bases from V and 0 bases from J; bases unmatched to any gene: 6. The germline CDR1 and CDR2 sequences are ENHRY and SYGVKD. The CDR3 is 15 amino acids. CDR3 protein: CATSGTASGANVLTF. The CDR3 DNA reads as TGTGCCACCTCAGGGACAGCCTCTGGGGCCAACGTCCTGACTTTC.